This T cell receptor beta chain stems from a study of shared clonotypes between healthy human individuals (dated by TCRdb to 2020 to 2021). Background for the entire study: The cohort comprised a couple of women and a few men aged 18 to 49 years. For each donor, CD4 naive and CD4 memory were each given three plates, CD8 naive was given two plates, and CD8 memory was given one plate. To estimate repertoire size and how much clonotypes are shared between individuals, the study performed deep sequencing of blood TCR repertoires from a few healthy adults. Different laboratories and diverse techniques were used to prepare libraries and sequence TCR repertoires, to increase sequencing depth and limit assay-specific biases. Per donor, leukapheresis produced somewhere between about 0.85 and 8.9 billion PBMCs.

Healthy HIV-negative adults with no recently reported acute infections or vaccinations were included as donors. Every donor was a Caucasian adult living in Nashville, Tennessee, USA. CD4+ T cells were enriched by magnetic negative selection, after which naive cells were positively selected on CD45RA and the negative fraction was taken as the memory subset. Blood was obtained by leukapheresis, after which PBMCs were separated by Ficoll-Histopaque density gradient centrifugation and cryopreserved in liquid nitrogen vapor phase. Purity and quantity of every magnetically sorted T cell population were checked by analytical flow cytometry. Genomic DNA was isolated from every sorted fraction and measured by UV absorbance on a Nanodrop 2000c. Using the deep immunoSEQ assay, multiplex PCR amplified TCR CDR3 regions from genomic DNA. Genomic DNA extracted from each cell subset was distributed evenly over all wells of several immunoSEQ 96-well plates, and each plate served as one replicate. Each replicate PCR for sorted subsets received around 0.2 ug genomic DNA, equal to roughly 30,000 T cell genomes. Purified libraries were quantified with a Qubit 3.0 fluorometer, sized on a Bioanalyzer 2100, and re-quantified with the KAPA Library Quantification kit. A separate single-read 150-cycle Illumina NextSeq 550 flow cell was used to sequence each immunoSEQ 96-well plate. The original methods were these. Because the immunoSEQ output held only junctional sequences and lacked quality scores, the filtering could not match the filtering applied to full-length reads. Sequences were annotated with PyIR, a Python wrapper for IgBLAST v1.9, using IMGT germline references to assign V/J genes and CDR3. Reads were filtered out if the reads had weak V/J assignments (E-value above 1e-6), no CDR3, stop codons, out-of-frame junctions, or ambiguous translated residues. V3J clonotypes were defined as sequences sharing the same inferred V gene, J gene, and CDR3 amino acid sequence. To compute the percentage overlap between repertoires, the number of shared unique clonotypes was divided by the size of the smaller repertoire. RTK rarefaction, the Chao1 estimator, and Recon v2.1 estimates of unobserved clonotypes were used to assess repertoire richness. OLGA was used to compute generation probabilities for all TCRbeta clonotypes that the gDNA method yielded from several donors. In TCRdb, the immuneACCESS table is reduced to in-frame sequences with V and J assigned. These tables do not hold every clone; where another copy was compared, an unresolved V gene accounts for under half, and the others remain unexplained. D and trimming come from the DNA, and the V and J calls and clone size come from that table. This sample lists 2,500,000 or so clones; about 90% were detected once. The ten largest clonotypes hold about 0.36% of the sample.

The count of this clone is one. No cognate antigen has been identified for it. There are no base qualities to consult, and no much larger clone falls within one base. Including the terminal cysteine and phenylalanine, the CDR3 comprises 15 residues. Only the CDR3 DNA stays, 45 bases, in frame from base 1. V is clipped by 6 bases and J by 0 bases, and the sequence between their germline boundaries is 12 bases long. The CDR1 and CDR2 encoded by the germline V gene (reference sequence) are MNHNY and SVGAGI. General findings and caveats noted by the study authors: Across a few donors, around 5.4% of naive CD4, around 3.3% of naive CD8, under 2.5% of memory CD4, and over 0.35% of memory CD8 clonotypes were shared. Sampling was restricted to blood, and TCR repertoires in tissue are likely to differ from TCR repertoires in blood. The small number of donors limited the genetic and exposure-history diversity represented. Rarefaction of sorted-subset datasets indicated incomplete sequencing despite the large sequencing depth. Clonotypes shared by all four sorted-subset donors showed higher generation probabilities than non-shared clonotypes. Based on pairwise subsampling, the degree of clonotype sharing among donors was expected to be affected by sequencing depth. Estimated clonotype richness was generally larger for naive than for memory subsets.

The material sequenced was naive CD4+ T cells from PBMCs. The cell subset or site label here, explained by the study, means: CD45RA+ positively selected. The chain is encoded by TRBV6-6 joined to TRBJ1-5; TRBD1 is a possible D gene, resting on 5 matching bases. The clonotype originates from a man younger than 35 in good health. Some clones in this sample may be carry-over from other donors' samples. This receptor carries the CDR3 CASRRDGYSNQPQHF. The DNA reads as follows: TGTGCCAGCAGAAGGGACGGTTATAGCAATCAGCCCCAGCATTTT.